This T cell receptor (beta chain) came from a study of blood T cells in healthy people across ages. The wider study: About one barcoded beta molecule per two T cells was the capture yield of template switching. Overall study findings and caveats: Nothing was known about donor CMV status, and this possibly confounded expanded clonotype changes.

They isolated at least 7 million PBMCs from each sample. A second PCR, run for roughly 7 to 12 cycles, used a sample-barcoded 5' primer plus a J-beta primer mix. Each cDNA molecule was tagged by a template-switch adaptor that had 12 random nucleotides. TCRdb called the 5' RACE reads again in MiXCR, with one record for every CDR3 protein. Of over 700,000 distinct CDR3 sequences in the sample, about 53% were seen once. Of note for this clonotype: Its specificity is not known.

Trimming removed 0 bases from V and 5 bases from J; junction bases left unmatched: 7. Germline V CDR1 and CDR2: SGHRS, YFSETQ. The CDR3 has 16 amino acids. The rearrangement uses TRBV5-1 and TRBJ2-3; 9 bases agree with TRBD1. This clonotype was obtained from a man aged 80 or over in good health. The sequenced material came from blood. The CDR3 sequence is CASSLVGQGRVDTQYF. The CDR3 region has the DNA TGCGCCAGCAGCTTGGTTGGACAGGGGCGAGTAGATACGCAGTATTTT.